Listed below are T cell receptor beta chains from one sample, sequenced in a study of control samples from healthy donors and cancer patients. Using immunoSEQ multiplex PCR, the repertoire was profiled, and TCRdb retains in-frame clones only, with some absent. This repertoire shows about 82,000 clones, around 94% found once; its top ten account for approximately 4.8%. The specimen was blood. The origin of the receptors is a woman younger than 30 in good health. The CDR3 runs from the conserved cysteine through the conserved F or W. D genes are given only for firm matches. The size of a clone is reported for some rows only, either as once, few or many, or as a class for expanded clones.

CDR3nt,CDR3aa,abundance,v_gene,j_gene,d_gene
TGTGCCAGCAGCTTTCGGGGGGGAAGCTACGAGCAGTACTTC,CASSFRGGSYEQYF,.,TRBV7-2,TRBJ2-7,TRBD2
TGTGCCAGCAGCTTAGATGCCAATGAGCAGTTCTTC,CASSLDANEQFF,.,TRBV11-2,TRBJ2-1,.
TGTGCCAGCAGTTACTCGAACGGGGCCACTGAAGCTTTCTTT,CASSYSNGATEAFF,.,TRBV6-5,TRBJ1-1,.
TGTGCCAGCAGTTTGGGGACTAGCGGGGGCACAGATACGCAGTATTTT,CASSLGTSGGTDTQYF,.,TRBV28,TRBJ2-3,TRBD2
TGTGCCAGCAGCTTGGGGTACGAGCAGTACTTC,CASSLGYEQYF,once,TRBV5-4,TRBJ2-7,.
TGCGCCAGCAGCCACATTACAGGGGAGAGGCAAGAGACCCAGTACTTC,CASSHITGERQETQYF,.,TRBV10-1,TRBJ2-5,TRBD1
TGCGCCTCAGGAGGGGACAGTCTGGACGAGCAGTACTTC,CASGGDSLDEQYF,once,TRBV10-2,TRBJ2-7,.
TGCGCCAGCAGTGAGTCGTACGGCACAGATACGCAGTATTTT,CASSESYGTDTQYF,.,TRBV10-1,TRBJ2-3,.
TGTGCCAGCAGCCACGGACTAGCGGGGGCCTACGAGCAGTACTTC,CASSHGLAGAYEQYF,.,TRBV3-1/TRBV3-2,TRBJ2-7,TRBD2
TGTGCCAGCAGTTACGCCCCGACTGCAACTAATGAAAAACTGTTTTTT,CASSYAPTATNEKLFF,.,TRBV6-6,TRBJ1-4,.
TGTGCCAGCAGCCAAGTCGTGGAACGGGGGGGCTTAGCCAAAAACATTCAGTACTTC,CASSQVVERGGLAKNIQYF,.,TRBV4-2,TRBJ2-4,TRBD2
TGTGCCAGTAGTCCCCCGGAGGGGGCCTCTGGCTACACCTTC,CASSPPEGASGYTF,.,TRBV19,TRBJ1-2,TRBD1
TGTGCCAGTATCGGGGTTCAATACTATGGCTACACCTTC,CASIGVQYYGYTF,.,TRBV19,TRBJ1-2,.
TGTGCCAGCAGCCCGGGACTAGCGAGAGTGTCAGATACGCAGTATTTT,CASSPGLARVSDTQYF,.,TRBV7-2,TRBJ2-3,TRBD2
TGTGCCACCCAGGCTTCCGACACCATATATTTT,CATQASDTIYF,.,TRBV19,TRBJ1-3,.
TGTGCCAGCAGCGCCTACAGGGGGAGCTCCTTGTTCTTC,CASSAYRGSSLFF,once,TRBV9,TRBJ2-1,TRBD1
TGTGCCACCAGTGAGGGACAGGGATTTTTCGATACGCAGTATTTT,CATSEGQGFFDTQYF,.,TRBV24-1,TRBJ2-3,TRBD1
TGTGCCAGCAGCACCGGACAGGCGAACACTGAAGCTTTCTTT,CASSTGQANTEAFF,few,TRBV5-4,TRBJ1-1,TRBD1
TGTGCCAGCAACGAAGGGGGACGTGGCTACACCTTC,CASNEGGRGYTF,once,TRBV5-4,TRBJ1-2,.
TGCGCCAGCAGCTTAAGCTCCTATAATTCACCCCTCCACTTT,CASSLSSYNSPLHF,.,TRBV5-1,TRBJ1-6,.
TGTGCCAGCTCTAAAGCACGGGGCACAGTCGAGGGCTACACCTTC,CASSKARGTVEGYTF,.,TRBV18,TRBJ1-2,.
TGTGCCAGCTCACCATTCGTGCTAGCTCAAAGTGATACGCAGTATTTT,CASSPFVLAQSDTQYF,.,TRBV18,TRBJ2-3,.
TGTGCCAGCAGTGAAGCGCCCGGTCGTACGAACACTGAAGCTTTCTTT,CASSEAPGRTNTEAFF,.,TRBV6-1,TRBJ1-1,.
TGTGCCAGCACCTCCGGGACAGGGACGTACAATGAGCAGTTCTTC,CASTSGTGTYNEQFF,.,TRBV28,TRBJ2-1,TRBD1
TGCGCCAGCAGCCAAGATGGGGGGTCTGGAAACACCATATATTTT,CASSQDGGSGNTIYF,.,TRBV4-1,TRBJ1-3,.
TGCGCCAGCAGCCAAGATAGCGGGAGGGCGTGGGATGAGCAGTTCTTC,CASSQDSGRAWDEQFF,.,TRBV4-1,TRBJ2-1,TRBD2
TGTGCCAGCAGCGTAGCTATGGTGGACAACGAGCAGTACTTC,CASSVAMVDNEQYF,.,TRBV9,TRBJ2-7,.
TGTGCCAGCAGCCTGGTACGGGACAAAAAAGCTTTCTTT,CASSLVRDKKAFF,.,TRBV5-4,TRBJ1-1,.
TGTGCCAGCAGCCAAGTCGGCGGGAGCGCAGATACGCAGTATTTT,CASSQVGGSADTQYF,once,TRBV4-2,TRBJ2-3,TRBD2
TGTGCCACCAGCCCGGACAGGGCTGGATCTAATGAAAAACTGTTTTTT,CATSPDRAGSNEKLFF,.,TRBV15,TRBJ1-4,TRBD1
TGCGCCAGCAGCCAAGAGGCACCATGGGTGGATCAGCCCCAGCATTTT,CASSQEAPWVDQPQHF,.,TRBV4-1,TRBJ1-5,.
TGTGCCAGCAGCCTACGGACAGCCACTACCATCAATCAGCCCCAGCATTTT,CASSLRTATTINQPQHF,.,TRBV13,TRBJ1-5,.
TGCGCCAGCACGCCGACAGTTCTGAACACTGAAGCTTTCTTT,CASTPTVLNTEAFF,once,TRBV5-1,TRBJ1-1,.
TGTGCCAGCAGCTCCAACAGGGGAACTGAAGCTTTCTTT,CASSSNRGTEAFF,.,TRBV13,TRBJ1-1,TRBD1
TGTGCCAGTAGTATTTTAGGAGACAGGGTTGTGACCCAGTACTTC,CASSILGDRVVTQYF,.,TRBV19,TRBJ2-5,TRBD1
TGTGCCAGCAGCCCAGGGGCCATATATTTT,CASSPGAIYF,.,TRBV12-3/TRBV12-4,TRBJ1-3,.
TGTGCCACCAGGGGGGGGGCAGCGAATCAGCCCCAGCATTTT,CATRGGAANQPQHF,once,TRBV15,TRBJ1-5,.
TGTGCCAGCTCACCCCTCCTGGGGGGGGCGATCACCGGGGAGCTGTTTTTT,CASSPLLGGAITGELFF,.,TRBV18,TRBJ2-2,.
TGTGCCAGCAGGACAGGGCTTACCGGGGAGCTGTTTTTT,CASRTGLTGELFF,.,TRBV7-3,TRBJ2-2,TRBD1
TGTGCCAGCAGCCCAGCCCGGGGGCATAATGAGCAGTTCTTC,CASSPARGHNEQFF,.,TRBV7-3,TRBJ2-1,.
TGTGCCAGCAGCCACCTTGTGCCCCAGGGGGACAGGGAAGTAGACACCATATATTTT,CASSHLVPQGDREVDTIYF,.,TRBV4-2,TRBJ1-3,TRBD1
TGCGCCAGCAGCTTTGGACTCTTGAACACTGAAGCTTTCTTT,CASSFGLLNTEAFF,once,TRBV5-1,TRBJ1-1,.
TGTGCCAGCAGCCGTTACTCAGGGGGGGGCCGTAATGAAAAACTGTTTTTT,CASSRYSGGGRNEKLFF,.,TRBV28,TRBJ1-4,TRBD1
TGCGCCAGCTCCGTGACACCAAGGGGGGGGAACACTGAAGCTTTCTTT,CASSVTPRGGNTEAFF,.,TRBV5-1,TRBJ1-1,.
.,CASRAAVLAGGGTQYF,.,TRBV2,TRBJ2-5,.
TGCGCCACCGCCCCGGGACTAGGGGCCAATGAGCAGTTCTTC,CATAPGLGANEQFF,.,TRBV5-1,TRBJ2-1,TRBD2
TGCGCCAGCAGCTTGGGACAGGGTCCCGCCACAGATACGCAGTATTTT,CASSLGQGPATDTQYF,.,TRBV5-1,TRBJ2-3,TRBD1
TGTGCCAGCAGCTTAATACCAGATCTCGGCGAGCAGTTCTTC,CASSLIPDLGEQFF,once,TRBV7-2,TRBJ2-1,.
TGTGCCAGCAGCGTAGGGGACAGGGAAGAGACCCAGTACTTC,CASSVGDREETQYF,.,TRBV9,TRBJ2-5,TRBD1
TGTGCCAGCAGCGGCGGGGGGCGGGGAGATACGCAGTATTTT,CASSGGGRGDTQYF,.,TRBV7-9,TRBJ2-3,TRBD2
TGCAGTGCTAGTCTTCAGTTGCGAGCGGGCCCCTACAATGAGCAGTTCTTC,CSASLQLRAGPYNEQFF,.,TRBV20-1,TRBJ2-1,.
TGTGCCAGCAGTTCTAGCGGGAGGGCGAGCTGGGATACGCAGTATTTT,CASSSSGRASWDTQYF,.,TRBV6-5,TRBJ2-3,TRBD2
TGTGCCAGCAGCTCTAGACCGGGACAGGGGGCCTACGAGCAGTACTTC,CASSSRPGQGAYEQYF,.,TRBV7-2,TRBJ2-7,TRBD1